The present T cell receptor (beta chain) was sequenced within a study of OX40 agonist ivuxolimab in advanced cancers. Study overall: With a range of 23 to 79, age averaged approximately 60 years, and approximately 83% were male. Of the patients, three showed partial responses, one with hepatocellular carcinoma and two with cutaneous melanoma.

Assay: immunoSEQ multiplex PCR; the TCRdb copy retains only in-frame clones and omits some. The table has 35,000 to 40,000 clones, 80% to 90% seen once; the top ten hold more than 25%. As regards this clone: Its antigen is not identified.

Notes on the study in general: A proportion of nonresponders additionally exhibited low normalized T-cell clonal expansion.

The CDR3 is 15 amino acids. J was trimmed by 7 bases and V by 1 base; bases with no gene match: 5. Germline V gene data show CDR1 as SGHVS and CDR2 as FNYEAQ. The V gene is TRBV7-6, the J gene TRBJ2-1; 9 bases line up with TRBD2. The receptor's source is an adult with an advanced solid tumor such as melanoma, head and neck, liver or kidney cancer. The source material was CD4+ or CD8+ T cells sorted from blood, sampled in a trial of the OX40 agonist ivuxolimab. The CDR3, as DNA: TGTGCCAGCAGCTTAGGGGGTAGCGGGAGTAATGAGCAGTTCTTC. It is translated as CASSLGGSGSNEQFF.